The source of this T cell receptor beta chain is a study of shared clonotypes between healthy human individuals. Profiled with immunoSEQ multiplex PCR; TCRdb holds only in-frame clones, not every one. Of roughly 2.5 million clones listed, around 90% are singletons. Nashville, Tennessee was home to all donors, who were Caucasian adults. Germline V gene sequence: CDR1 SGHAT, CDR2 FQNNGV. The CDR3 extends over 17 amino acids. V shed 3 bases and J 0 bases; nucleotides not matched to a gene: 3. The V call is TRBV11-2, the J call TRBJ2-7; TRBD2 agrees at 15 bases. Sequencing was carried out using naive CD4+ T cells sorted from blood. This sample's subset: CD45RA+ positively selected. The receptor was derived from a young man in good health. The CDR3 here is CASSFQGLAGGSYEQYF. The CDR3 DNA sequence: TGTGCCAGCAGCTTCCAGGGACTAGCGGGGGGCTCCTACGAGCAGTACTTC.